The 29 T cell receptor beta chains below all came from one sample that was sequenced in a study of blood T cell repertoires in COVID-19. Sequenced by immunoSEQ multiplex PCR; TCRdb stores in-frame clones only, minus some. This table holds roughly 150,000 clones, roughly 80% found once. The material sequenced was peripheral blood. The receptor set was obtained from a woman aged 80 or over with acute or convalescent COVID-19.

The J gene is TRBJ1-4, the V gene TRBV6-6, with D tentatively TRBD1 (5 bases). The V gene lost 5 bases and the J gene lost 10 bases, with 17 bases spanning the gap. CDR1 MNHNY and CDR2 SVGAGI come from the germline V gene (reference sequence). There are 14 residues in the CDR3. The CDR3 region is CASSEVGDQGKLFF. The CDR3, as DNA: TGTGCCAGCAGTGAGGTTGGGGATCAGGGAAAACTGTTTTTT.

J is TRBJ2-5 and V is TRBV4-1; 10 positions match TRBD2. Germline V lookup: CDR1 MGHRA, CDR2 YSYEKL. V shed 0 bases, J shed 5 bases, and the junction held 9 bases outside the gene matches. The CDR3 totals 17 residues. CDR3: CASSQDRGAGGPETQYF. Written as DNA, the CDR3 is TGCGCCAGCAGCCAAGATCGTGGAGCGGGGGGGCCGGAGACCCAGTACTTC.

V gene TRBV7-9 combines with J gene TRBJ2-7, with 7 bases matching TRBD1. CDR3 size: 12 residues. Germline V CDR1 and CDR2: SEHNR, FQNEAQ (reference sequence). Germline trimming cut 1 base from V and 10 bases from J; bases unmatched to any gene: 4. DNA for the CDR3: TGTGCCAGCAGCTTAGAGGCAGGGGGTCAGTACTTC. Amino acids: CASSLEAGGQYF.

The rearrangement links TRBV7-3 to TRBJ2-2, with D tentatively TRBD2 (5 bases). CDR3 size: 12 residues. Deletions cut 5 bases from V and 8 bases from J, with 9 bases between. Germline V CDR1 and CDR2: SGHTA, FQGTGA. The CDR3 reads CASSPTGGELFF. The CDR3 DNA is TGTGCCAGCAGCCCTACGGGGGGGGAGCTGTTTTTT.

The chain carries TRBV27 and TRBJ1-6; possible D gene TRBD1, 5 bases. The CDR3 loop spans 14 amino acids. V was clipped by 7 bases and J by 11 bases, with 18 bases between them. CDR1 and CDR2 from the germline V gene are MNHEY and SMNVEV (reference sequence). The CDR3: CASTPHLTGAPLHF. The CDR3 coding sequence is TGTGCCAGCACCCCCCACCTCACGGGGGCACCCCTCCACTTT.

J is TRBJ1-2 and V is TRBV10-3; 7 bases agree with TRBD1. Germline lookup yields CDR1 ENHRY and CDR2 SYGVKD. The CDR3 is 14 residues long. Trimming cost V 3 bases and J 3 bases; bases outside gene matches: 4. The CDR3 region has the DNA TGTGCCATCAGTGAACACGGGACAGACTATGGCTACACCTTC. This gives the protein CAISEHGTDYGYTF.

The chain employs TRBV7-3 and TRBJ2-5; tentative D call: TRBD1 (5 bases). CDR3 length: 14 amino acids. The V end lost 5 bases, the J end lost 1 base, and 11 bases lay between the germline ends. CDR1 and CDR2 from the germline V gene are SGHTA and FQGTGA. CDR3 sequence: CASSLQGSQETQYF. As DNA, the CDR3 is TGTGCCAGCAGCCTTCAGGGTTCCCAAGAGACCCAGTACTTC.

The chain's CDR3 is CASSKEATAGGPYEQYF. The CDR3 DNA reads TGTGCCAGCAGCAAAGAGGCGACAGCGGGGGGGCCCTACGAGCAGTACTTC. V is TRBV21-1 and J is TRBJ2-7; the D call of TRBD2 is as the table states it, not checked on the DNA. TRBV21-1 is noted as a pseudogene. This CDR3 is built from 17 residues.

This clone was observed a few times. The rearrangement links TRBV4-2 to TRBJ2-7, with 8 bases matching TRBD1. Trimming at V came to 0 bases and at J to 6 bases, leaving 10 bases not matched to a gene. The germline V gene encodes CDR1 LGHNA and CDR2 YNFKEQ. This CDR3 has 16 residues. Written as DNA, the CDR3 is TGTGCCAGCAGCCAAGATTTGACAGGGGTTCGGAGCGAGCAGTACTTC. Protein sequence: CASSQDLTGVRSEQYF.

This chain links TRBV20-1 with TRBJ2-3; D might be TRBD2 (5 bases). The V end was cut by 3 bases, the J end by 1 base, with 11 bases between. This CDR3 has 14 amino acids. CDR1 DFQATT and CDR2 SNEGSKA come from the germline V gene (reference sequence). CDR3 DNA sequence: TGCAGTGCTAGTCTCCGGGGTCGCACAGATACGCAGTATTTT. This sequence encodes CSASLRGRTDTQYF.

Comments on this clone: The same CDR3 is also encoded by other DNA sequences in this sample. The chain has TRBV3-1 (or the pseudogene TRBV3-2) and TRBJ2-2, with D possibly matching TRBD2 (6 bases). Germline assignment: CDR1 LGHDT and CDR2 YNNKEL (reference sequence). There are 14 residues in the CDR3. Between the trimmed V and J ends, which lost 3 bases and 5 bases, there was a span of 10 bases. The CDR3 loop is CASSQGRSTGELFF. The CDR3 region has the DNA TGTGCCAGCAGCCAGGGGAGGTCTACCGGGGAGCTGTTTTTT.

CDR3: CASSLYRGRGGETQYF. DNA of the CDR3: TGTGCCAGCAGCTTGTACCGGGGCAGGGGAGGGGAGACCCAGTACTTC. This chain connects TRBV5-4 to TRBJ2-5; D perhaps matches TRBD2 (7 bases). The CDR3 extends over 16 amino acids. CDR1 is SGHNT, CDR2 YYREEE, per germline (reference sequence). The V gene lost 1 base and the J gene lost 5 bases, with 18 bases spanning the gap.

The chain combines TRBV4-2 with TRBJ2-7; TRBD2 matches 10 bases. The CDR3 has 15 residues. The V and J ends lost 1 base and 2 bases, in that order; junction bases with no gene match: 2. From germline, CDR1 is LGHNA and CDR2 YNFKEQ. CDR3 nucleotide sequence: TGTGCCAGCAGCCAAGTGACTAGCGGGCCCTACGAGCAGTACTTC. This sequence encodes CASSQVTSGPYEQYF.

This clone occurred once. V gene TRBV2 combines with J gene TRBJ2-7, with 7 nucleotides matching TRBD2. CDR1 and CDR2 from the germline V gene are SNHLY and FYNNEI. The CDR3 loop spans 14 amino acids. V shed 7 bases and J 0 bases; nucleotides not matched to a gene: 6. Here the CDR3 DNA reads TGTGCCAGCATTTACGGGAGGCTCTCCTACGAGCAGTACTTC. Its protein is CASIYGRLSYEQYF.

This clone was observed a few times. The chain recombines TRBV7-9 with TRBJ2-6; 7 nucleotides align to TRBD1. Trimming at V came to 7 bases and at J to 4 bases, leaving 19 bases not matched to a gene. The CDR3 is made up of 19 amino acids. CDR1 and CDR2 from the germline V gene are SEHNR and FQNEAQ (reference sequence). The CDR3 loop reads CASTGTLGRGKRGANVLTF. CDR3 DNA sequence: TGTGCCAGCACCGGAACCCTAGGCAGGGGGAAGCGGGGGGCCAACGTCCTGACTTTC. Full variable domain (remainder filled in from reference TRBV7-9 and TRBJ2-6): DTGVSQNPRHKITKRGQNVTFRCDPISEHNRLYWYRQTLGQGPEFLTYFQNEAQLEKSRLLSDRFSAERPKGSFSTLEIQRTEQGDSAMYLCASTGTLGRGKRGANVLTFGAGSRLTVL.

The V call is TRBV27, the J call TRBJ2-5, with D possibly matching TRBD1 (5 bases). Trimming took 3 bases from V and 5 from J, leaving 13 bases between them. The CDR3 loop spans 14 amino acids. Germline CDR1 MNHEY, CDR2 SMNVEV (reference sequence). CDR3 region: CASSLQGAYETQYF. DNA for the CDR3: TGTGCCAGCAGTTTGCAGGGCGCTTATGAGACCCAGTACTTC.

V and J are TRBV28 and TRBJ2-7, with 8 nucleotides matching TRBD2. The CDR3 consists of 15 residues. CDR1 is MDHEN, CDR2 SYDVKM, per germline. Trimming removed 7 bases from V and 7 bases from J; junction bases left unmatched: 15. The CDR3 DNA follows: TGTGCCAGCAAGGTTTACGGGGGGGATTCACAGGAGCAGTACTTC. Translating gives CASKVYGGDSQEQYF.

The V and J genes are TRBV19 and TRBJ1-2; 7 nucleotides match TRBD1. The CDR3 sequence is 17 residues long. V lost 7 bases to trimming and J lost 2 bases; unmatched junction nucleotides: 16. Germline CDR1 LNHDA, CDR2 SQIVND (reference sequence). The CDR3 bases are TGTGCCAGTACTGCGGAGCTCTGGACAGGACGGAACTATGGCTACACCTTC. Protein sequence: CASTAELWTGRNYGYTF. Complete variable domain (other parts from reference TRBV19 and TRBJ1-2): DGGITQSPKYLFRKEGQNVTLSCEQNLNHDAMYWYRQDPGQGLRLIYYSQIVNDFQKGDIAEGYSVSREKKESFPLTVTSAQKNPTAFYLCASTAELWTGRNYGYTFGSGTRLTVV.

The chain has TRBV1 and TRBJ2-1; the table's D call TRBD2 went unverified against the DNA. TRBV1 is listed as a pseudogene. The CDR3 consists of 21 residues. In nucleotides, the CDR3 is TGCACCAGCAGCCCAACCTCACCGGGACTAGCGGGAGAAGCGGGTTGCAATGAGCAGTTCTTC. This gives the protein CTSSPTSPGLAGEAGCNEQFF.

This chain connects TRBV28 to TRBJ2-7; 7 bases line up with TRBD1. This CDR3 contains 15 residues. Trimming at V came to 6 bases and at J to 3 bases, leaving 11 bases not matched to a gene. From germline, CDR1 is MDHEN and CDR2 SYDVKM. CDR3 protein: CASRTGFRTLYEQYF. CDR3 in DNA: TGTGCCAGCAGGACAGGGTTTCGGACCCTCTACGAGCAGTACTTC.

The rearrangement links TRBV28 to TRBJ1-1; the D is unclear. Germline V gives CDR1 MDHEN, CDR2 SYDVKM. This CDR3 spans 14 amino acids. V was pared by 7 bases and J by 1 base, with 13 bases between. CDR3 coding DNA: TGTGCCAGCATTTTCGGGTTGTCGAACACTGAAGCTTTCTTT. Protein product: CASIFGLSNTEAFF.

The V gene is TRBV28, the J gene TRBJ2-7; TRBD2 is a possible D gene (5 bases). CDR1 is MDHEN, CDR2 SYDVKM, per germline. The CDR3 covers 14 residues. V lost 8 bases and J 3 bases, leaving 17 bases between the germline ends. The CDR3: CASRQGGTLYEQYF. In DNA form, the CDR3 reads TGTGCCAGCCGTCAAGGAGGAACCCTCTACGAGCAGTACTTC.

As concerns this clone: Other DNA sequences in this specimen translate into the identical CDR3. V is TRBV30 and J is TRBJ1-6; D may be TRBD1 (6 bases). V was pared by 1 base and J by 10 bases, with 11 bases between. Looked up from germline, CDR1 is GTSNPN and CDR2 is SVGIG (reference sequence). The CDR3 is 13 amino acids. The CDR3 loop reads CAWSEGVSSPLHF. The CDR3 region has the DNA TGTGCCTGGAGTGAGGGGGTGAGCTCACCCCTCCACTTT.

This clone was observed a few times. The chain couples TRBV13 to TRBJ2-7; D ambiguous. The length of the CDR3 is 13 residues. Per germline, CDR1 PRHDT and CDR2 FYEKMQ (reference sequence). Trimming stripped 5 bases from V and 11 bases from J, with 19 bases between. The CDR3 coding sequence is TGTGCCAGCAGCCTCCCCCTGGGCACCCTGAAGTACTTC. This gives the protein CASSLPLGTLKYF.

The chain is built from TRBV5-1 and TRBJ1-2; perhaps TRBD1 as D (6 bases). The CDR3 has 17 amino acids. Germline assignment: CDR1 SGHRS and CDR2 YFSETQ. Trimming stripped 4 bases from V and 1 base from J, with 20 bases between. This chain's CDR3 is CASSGGTPKFLNYGYTF. The CDR3 bases are TGCGCCAGCAGCGGTGGGACACCTAAATTTCTTAACTATGGCTACACCTTC.

The chain has TRBV10-2 and TRBJ2-5; 10 nucleotides line up with TRBD2. V shed 0 bases, J shed 4 bases, and the junction held 5 bases outside the gene matches. This CDR3 has 16 residues. The germline V gene has CDR1 WSHSY and CDR2 SAAADI. The CDR3 DNA is TGCGCCAGCAGTGAGTCAGGACTAGCGGTGGGAGAGACCCAGTACTTC. It codes for CASSESGLAVGETQYF.

This clone came up a few times. The genes are TRBV6-1 and TRBJ1-4; D remains unclear. The CDR3 spans 17 residues. Germline V gene lookup returns CDR1 MNHNS and CDR2 SASEGT. With 3 bases removed from V and 3 bases from J, the gap between germline ends came to 17 bases. CDR3 nucleotides: TGTGCCAGCAGTGAGGCCCCCCCCAGTATGTCTAATGAAAAACTGTTTTTT. Protein product: CASSEAPPSMSNEKLFF.

The chain combines TRBV4-2 with TRBJ1-2; TRBD1 aligns across 7 bases. V was pared by 0 bases and J by 5 bases, with 15 bases of the junction left unmatched. The germline V gene encodes CDR1 LGHNA and CDR2 YNFKEQ. This CDR3 has 18 amino acids. In DNA form, the CDR3 reads TGTGCCAGCAGCCAAGATGAGGCTGACAGGGAAGGTCGGTATGGCTACACCTTC. Translation: CASSQDEADREGRYGYTF.

The chain employs TRBV6-5 and TRBJ2-5, with 7 bases fitting TRBD2. J lost 1 base, V lost 0 bases, and 5 bases had no gene match. Looked up from germline, CDR1 is MNHEY and CDR2 is SVGAGI. The CDR3 consists of 16 residues. CDR3 region: CASSYSGGRGQETQYF. In DNA, the CDR3 is TGTGCCAGCAGTTACTCCGGAGGGAGGGGCCAAGAGACCCAGTACTTC.